This T cell receptor (beta chain) was sequenced for a study of T cells after yellow fever vaccination. Overall study context: Fractions containing few cells were prepared with SMART-Seq v4 Ultra Low Input.

Points from the study as a whole: Boosting was followed by the reappearance of most primary-vaccination clones (roughly 96% CD4, about 90% CD8).

Only a few counts were recorded for this clonotype. Its matching antigen is unknown. TCRdb re-called the 5' RACE reads through MiXCR, storing one row per CDR3 protein. Among 250,000 to 400,000 distinct CDR3 sequences listed, 3.5% to 4.5% were seen once. The ends were cut back, 3 bases at V and 2 bases at J, with 5 bases in the middle. The CDR3 runs to 13 residues. CDR1 is KGHSH, CDR2 LQKENI, per germline. The rearrangement uses TRBV18 and TRBJ1-3; D not resolved. This receptor was obtained from a man younger than 30 who received the YFV17D yellow fever vaccine. This sample comprised PBMCs, obtained 15 days after the yellow fever booster vaccination. CDR3 protein: CASSPDTGNTIYF. The DNA of the CDR3 is TGTGCCAGCTCACCCGACACTGGAAACACCATATATTTT.